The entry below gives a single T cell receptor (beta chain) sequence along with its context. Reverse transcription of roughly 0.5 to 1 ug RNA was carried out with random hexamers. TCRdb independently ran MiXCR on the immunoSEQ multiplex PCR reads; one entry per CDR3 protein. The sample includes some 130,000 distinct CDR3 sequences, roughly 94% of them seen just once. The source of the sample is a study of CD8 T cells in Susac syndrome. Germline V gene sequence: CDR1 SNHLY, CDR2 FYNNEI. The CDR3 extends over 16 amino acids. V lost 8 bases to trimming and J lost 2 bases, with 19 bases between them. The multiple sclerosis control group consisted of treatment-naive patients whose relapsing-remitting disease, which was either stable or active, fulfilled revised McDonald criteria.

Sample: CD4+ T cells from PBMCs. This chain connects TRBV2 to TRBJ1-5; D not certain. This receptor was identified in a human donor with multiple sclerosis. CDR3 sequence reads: CASGVAGFIGNQPQHF. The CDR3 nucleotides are TGTGCCAGCGGGGTGGCGGGGTTCATTGGCAATCAGCCCCAGCATTTT.